This T cell receptor beta chain is drawn from a study of T cells in Graves' hyperthyroidism and ophthalmopathy. Whole-study results and caveats: Blood also held most thyroid clonotypes expanded beyond 0.001. The model anticipated ophthalmopathy a median approximately six months pre-onset.

Graves' hyperthyroidism was deemed stable given no ophthalmopathy progression within 18 months. Among the patients, aged 18 to 65, hyperthyroidism was newly diagnosed and had lasted under 2 months. CDR1 and CDR2 (germline): SEHNR, FQNEAQ (reference sequence). The CDR3 has 12 amino acids. V shed 5 bases and J shed 6 bases, with 8 bases lying between them. As for this clonotype: The antigen is undetermined.

Amplification yielded TCR beta CDR3 regions, with RNA transcripts as the source. The HTBI primer set served for first-round RT-PCR of the TCR CDR3. TCRdb ran MiXCR on the multiplex PCR reads and lists one entry per CDR3 protein. Among about 540,000 distinct CDR3 sequences listed, more than 45% were seen once. The chain joins TRBV7-9 to TRBJ1-5; no clear D gene. What was sequenced was peripheral blood or thyroid tissue (not recorded which). The TCR comes from a young woman with Graves' hyperthyroidism. CDR3 DNA: TGTGCCAGCAGCACCGGGAGTCAGCCCCAGCATTTT. It specifies CASSTGSQPQHF.